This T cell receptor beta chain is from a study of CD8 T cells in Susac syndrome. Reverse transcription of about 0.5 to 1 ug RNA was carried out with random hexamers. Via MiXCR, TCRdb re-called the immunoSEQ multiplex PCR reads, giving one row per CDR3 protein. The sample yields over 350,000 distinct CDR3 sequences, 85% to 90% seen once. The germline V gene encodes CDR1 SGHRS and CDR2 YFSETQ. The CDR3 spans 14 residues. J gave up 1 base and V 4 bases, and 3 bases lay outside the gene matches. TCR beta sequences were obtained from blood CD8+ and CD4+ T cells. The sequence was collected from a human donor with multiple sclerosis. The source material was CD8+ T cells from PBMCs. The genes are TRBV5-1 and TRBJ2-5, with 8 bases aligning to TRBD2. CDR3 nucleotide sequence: TGCGCCAGCAGCCCTGGGACTAGCCAAGAGACCCAGTACTTC. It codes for CASSPGTSQETQYF.